These 2 T cell receptor beta chains came from one sample sequenced in a study of cytomegalovirus exposure and HLA in healthy donors (dated by TCRdb to the late 2010s). Libraries were made using the immunoSEQ multiplex PCR assay. For the multiplex PCR, a mixture combining 60 forward primers for TCR Vbeta segments and 13 reverse primers for TCR Jbeta segments was used. Held by TCRdb, this immuneACCESS table contains in-frame sequences only and omits some clones. Under half of the omission traces to an unresolved V gene where checked; the cause of the rest is unknown. This sample gives 110,000 to 150,000 clones in total; more than 75% of them show up just once. About 2.9% of the sample is in the top ten clones. Sequencing was carried out using PBMCs. All receptors derive from a female donor in good health and CMV-seronegative.

The chain has TRBV5-1 and TRBJ2-3; 9 bases are shared with TRBD2. With V trimmed by 4 bases and J by 5 bases, 5 bases remained unmatched. Germline CDR1 is SGHRS and CDR2 is YFSETQ. The CDR3 spans 14 residues. The CDR3 region is CASSQGLAKDTQYF. The CDR3 DNA reads TGCGCCAGCAGCCAAGGACTAGCGAAAGATACGCAGTATTTT. The whole variable domain, remainder taken from reference TRBV5-1 and TRBJ2-3, is KAGVTQTPRYLIKTRGQQVTLSCSPISGHRSVSWYQQTPGQGLQFLFEYFSETQRNKGNFPGRFSGRQFSNSRSEMNVSTLELGDSALYLCASSQGLAKDTQYFGPGTRLTVL.

This clone has a handful of counts. CDR3 DNA: TGCGCCAGCAGTGATGCCAGCTACGAGCAGTACTTC. It specifies CASSDASYEQYF. V is TRBV10-2 and J is TRBJ2-7; the D is unclear. The CDR3 runs 12 residues. Germline V gene lookup returns CDR1 WSHSY and CDR2 SAAADI. Trimming stripped 3 bases from V and 3 bases from J, with 6 bases between.